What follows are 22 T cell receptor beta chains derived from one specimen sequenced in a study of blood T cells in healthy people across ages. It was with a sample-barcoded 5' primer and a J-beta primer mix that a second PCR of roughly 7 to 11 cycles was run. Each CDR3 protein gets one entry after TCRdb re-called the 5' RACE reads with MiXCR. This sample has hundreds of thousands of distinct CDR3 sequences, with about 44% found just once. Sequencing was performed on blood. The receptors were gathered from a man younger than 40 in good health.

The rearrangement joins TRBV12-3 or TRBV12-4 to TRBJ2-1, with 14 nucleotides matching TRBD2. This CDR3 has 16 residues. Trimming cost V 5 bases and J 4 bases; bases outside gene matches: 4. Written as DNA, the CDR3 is TGTGCCAGCAGTCCGCGGACTAGCGGGGGGTACAATGAGCAGTTCTTC. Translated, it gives CASSPRTSGGYNEQFF.

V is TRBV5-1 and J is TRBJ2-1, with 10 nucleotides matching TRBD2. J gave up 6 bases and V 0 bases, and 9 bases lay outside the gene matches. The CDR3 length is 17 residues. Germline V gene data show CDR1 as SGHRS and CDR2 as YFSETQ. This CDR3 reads CASSLAVQSGGANEQFF. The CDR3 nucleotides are TGCGCCAGCAGCTTGGCCGTTCAAAGCGGGGGGGCCAATGAGCAGTTCTTC.

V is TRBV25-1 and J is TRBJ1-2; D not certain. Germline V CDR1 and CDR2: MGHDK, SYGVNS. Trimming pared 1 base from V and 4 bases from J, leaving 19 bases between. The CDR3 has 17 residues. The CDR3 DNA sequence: TGTGCCAGCAGTGAATTGATCGGCAATCCGGAAGGCTATGGCTACACCTTC. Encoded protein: CASSELIGNPEGYGYTF.

CDR3 DNA: TGCAGTGCTAGTTTGACGACTCCGGGGCAGTACTTC. Translated, it gives CSASLTTPGQYF. The chain is built from TRBV20-1 and TRBJ2-7; no reliable D call. CDR3 size: 12 residues. V shed 3 bases and J shed 9 bases, with 15 bases lying between them. The germline V gene has CDR1 DFQATT and CDR2 SNEGSKA (reference sequence).

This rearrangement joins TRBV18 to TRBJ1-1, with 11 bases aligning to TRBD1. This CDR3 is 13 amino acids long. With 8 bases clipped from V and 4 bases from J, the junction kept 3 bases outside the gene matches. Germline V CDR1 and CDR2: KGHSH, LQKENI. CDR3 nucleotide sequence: TGTGCCAGCGCAGGGACAGGGGGCACTGAAGCTTTCTTT. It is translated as CASAGTGGTEAFF.

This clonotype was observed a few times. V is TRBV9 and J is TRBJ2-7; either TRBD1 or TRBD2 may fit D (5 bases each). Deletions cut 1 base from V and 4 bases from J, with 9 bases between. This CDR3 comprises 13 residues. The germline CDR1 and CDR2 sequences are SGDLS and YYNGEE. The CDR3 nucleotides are TGTGCCAGCAGCGTAACCGAGGGGTACGAGCAGTACTTC. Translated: CASSVTEGYEQYF.

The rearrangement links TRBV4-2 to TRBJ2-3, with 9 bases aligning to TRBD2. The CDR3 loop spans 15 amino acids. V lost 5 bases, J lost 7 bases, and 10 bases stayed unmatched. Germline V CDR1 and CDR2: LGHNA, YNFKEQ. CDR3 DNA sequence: TGTGCCAGCAGCTATGAAGCGGGGGGATTATATACGCAGTATTTT. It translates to CASSYEAGGLYTQYF.

This chain's CDR3 is CASSLGRGGYGYTF. CDR3 coding DNA: TGCGCCAGCAGCCTAGGACGGGGAGGCTATGGCTACACCTTC. This sequence joins TRBV4-1 and TRBJ1-2; D gene ambiguous. Trimming took off 4 bases at V and 4 bases at J, with 13 bases between the two ends. The CDR3 loop spans 14 amino acids. Germline V lookup: CDR1 MGHRA, CDR2 YSYEKL.

The CDR3 DNA reads TGCAGTGCTAGAGATCGGGTCGCTAGGGCGCAGTATTTT. The encoded protein is CSARDRVARAQYF. The chain recombines TRBV20-1 with TRBJ2-3; D call uncertain. The ends were cut back, 0 bases at V and 10 bases at J, with 14 bases in the middle. The germline CDR1 and CDR2 sequences are DFQATT and SNEGSKA (reference sequence). This CDR3 is 13 amino acids long.

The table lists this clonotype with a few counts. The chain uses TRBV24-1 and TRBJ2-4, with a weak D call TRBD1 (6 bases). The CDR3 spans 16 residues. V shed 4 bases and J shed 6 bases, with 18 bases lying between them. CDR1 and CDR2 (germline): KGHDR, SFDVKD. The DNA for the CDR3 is TGTGCCACCAGTGACCCTGACGTGGGGGCTGGAAACATTCAGTACTTC. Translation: CATSDPDVGAGNIQYF.

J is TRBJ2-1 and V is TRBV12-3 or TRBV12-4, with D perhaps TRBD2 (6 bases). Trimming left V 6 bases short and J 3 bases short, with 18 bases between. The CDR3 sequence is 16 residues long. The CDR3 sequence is CASRTSGGENYNEQFF. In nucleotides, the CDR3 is TGTGCCAGCAGGACCTCCGGCGGGGAGAACTACAATGAGCAGTTCTTC.

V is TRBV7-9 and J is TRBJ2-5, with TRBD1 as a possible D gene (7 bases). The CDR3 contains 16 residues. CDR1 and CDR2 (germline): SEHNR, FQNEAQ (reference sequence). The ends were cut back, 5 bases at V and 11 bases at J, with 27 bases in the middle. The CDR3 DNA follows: TGTGCCAGCAGCCCCCGCGGGACAGCGATCTTGCATGAGCAGTACTTC. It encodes CASSPRGTAILHEQYF.

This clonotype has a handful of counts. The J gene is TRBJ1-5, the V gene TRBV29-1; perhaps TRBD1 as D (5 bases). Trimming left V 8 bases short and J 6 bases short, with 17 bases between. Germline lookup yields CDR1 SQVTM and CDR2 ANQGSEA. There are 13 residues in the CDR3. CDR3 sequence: CSPARVPSQPQHF. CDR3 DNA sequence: TGCAGCCCTGCCAGGGTCCCGAGTCAGCCCCAGCATTTT.

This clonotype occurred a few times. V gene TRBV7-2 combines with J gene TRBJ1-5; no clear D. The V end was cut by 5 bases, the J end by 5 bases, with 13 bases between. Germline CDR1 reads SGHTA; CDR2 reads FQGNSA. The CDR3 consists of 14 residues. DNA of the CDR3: TGTGCCAGCAGCCTCAGTCGGCGGGATCAGCCCCAGCATTTT. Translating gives CASSLSRRDQPQHF.

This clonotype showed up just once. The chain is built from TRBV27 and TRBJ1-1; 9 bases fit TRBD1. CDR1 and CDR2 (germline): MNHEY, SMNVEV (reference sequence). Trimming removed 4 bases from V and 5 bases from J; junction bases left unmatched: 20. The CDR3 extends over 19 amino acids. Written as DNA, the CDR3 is TGTGCCAGCAGTTCACATGGGGGCAAGAATACAGGGGGCTCGACTGAAGCTTTCTTT. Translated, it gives CASSSHGGKNTGGSTEAFF.

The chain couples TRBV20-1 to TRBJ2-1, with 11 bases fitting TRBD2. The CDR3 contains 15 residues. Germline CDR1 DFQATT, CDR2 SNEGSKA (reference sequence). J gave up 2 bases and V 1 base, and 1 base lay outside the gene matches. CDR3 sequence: CSARASGGTYNEQFF. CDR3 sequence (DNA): TGCAGTGCTAGAGCTAGCGGGGGGACCTACAATGAGCAGTTCTTC.

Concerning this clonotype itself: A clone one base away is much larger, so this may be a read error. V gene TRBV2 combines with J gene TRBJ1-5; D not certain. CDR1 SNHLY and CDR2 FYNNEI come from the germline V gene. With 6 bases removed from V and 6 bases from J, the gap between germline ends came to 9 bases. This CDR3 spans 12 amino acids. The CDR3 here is CASREEPQPQHF. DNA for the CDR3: TGTGCCAGCAGGGAGGAACCTCAGCCCCAGCATTTT.

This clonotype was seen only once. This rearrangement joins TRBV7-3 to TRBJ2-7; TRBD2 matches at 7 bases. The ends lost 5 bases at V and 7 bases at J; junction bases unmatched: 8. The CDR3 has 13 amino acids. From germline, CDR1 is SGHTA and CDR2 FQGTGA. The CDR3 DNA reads TGTGCCAGCAGCGTGGGCGGGAGTAGGGAGCAGTACTTC. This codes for CASSVGGSREQYF.

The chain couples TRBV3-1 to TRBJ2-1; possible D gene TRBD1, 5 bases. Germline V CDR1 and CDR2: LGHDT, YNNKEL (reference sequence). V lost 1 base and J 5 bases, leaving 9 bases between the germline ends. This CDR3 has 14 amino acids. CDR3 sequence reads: CASSQAQGHNEQFF. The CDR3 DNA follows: TGTGCCAGCAGCCAAGCCCAGGGCCACAATGAGCAGTTCTTC.

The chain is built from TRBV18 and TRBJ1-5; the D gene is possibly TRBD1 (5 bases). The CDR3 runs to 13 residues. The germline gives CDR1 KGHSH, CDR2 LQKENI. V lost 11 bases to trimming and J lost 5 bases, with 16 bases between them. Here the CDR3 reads CAGADSLDQPQHF. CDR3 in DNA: TGTGCCGGGGCCGACAGCCTAGATCAGCCCCAGCATTTT. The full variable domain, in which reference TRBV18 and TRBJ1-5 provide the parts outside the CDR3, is NAGVMQNPRHLVRRRGQEARLRCSPMKGHSHVYWYRQLPEEGLKFMVYLQKENIIDESGMPKERFSAEFPKEGPSILRIQQVVRGDSAAYFCAGADSLDQPQHFGDGTRLSIL.

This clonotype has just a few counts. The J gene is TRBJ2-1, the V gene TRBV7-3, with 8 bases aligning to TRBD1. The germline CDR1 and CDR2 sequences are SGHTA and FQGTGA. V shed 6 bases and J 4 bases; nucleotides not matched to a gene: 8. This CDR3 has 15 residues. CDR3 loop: CASSFTGTGYNEQFF. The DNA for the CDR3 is TGTGCCAGCAGTTTTACCGGGACAGGTTACAATGAGCAGTTCTTC.

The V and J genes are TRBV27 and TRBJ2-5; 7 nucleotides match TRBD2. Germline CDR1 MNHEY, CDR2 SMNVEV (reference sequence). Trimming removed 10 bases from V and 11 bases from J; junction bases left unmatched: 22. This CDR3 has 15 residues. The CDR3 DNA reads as TGTGCCACCAACGACCGGGGGGATCCATACAATGAGCAGTACTTC. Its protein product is CATNDRGDPYNEQYF.